One TCR beta chain is described in this entry. One end of the junction is discordant with germline, which a read error may explain. Priming with a constant-region primer yielded TCR beta cDNA from roughly 490 ng total RNA. Nested multiplex PCR, run for three rounds with slightly modified ARM-PCR, yielded TCR beta libraries. Each of the first two PCR rounds ran roughly 9 cycles with TRBV1-TRBV30 forward and C-beta reverse primers. TCRdb independently ran MiXCR on the multiplex PCR reads; one entry per CDR3 protein. This table has approximately 120,000 distinct CDR3 sequences, 64% appearing once. This CDR3 comprises 14 residues. Germline values: CDR1 SGHNT, CDR2 YENEEA. It was from about 21-30 mg of unsorted bulk tissue that RNA and DNA were co-extracted. This entry comes from a study of tumor-infiltrating lymphocytes in primary liver carcinoma.

V and J are TRBV11-3 and TRBJ2-1, with D uncertain. The TCR was taken from a woman aged 60 to 75 with primary liver carcinoma and hepatitis B virus infection. The sample was liver tumor tissue from sampling region 3. Documented subset: tumor region T3, left-lateral pole. Here the CDR3 DNA reads TGCGCCACCGGGCCCAAGGGAACCTACAATGAGCAGTTCTTC. As protein: CATGPKGTYNEQFF.